This T cell receptor beta chain was found in a study of blood T cell repertoires in COVID-19. Study background: The origin of the acute and convalescent COVID-19 samples was the United States, Italy and Spain. PBMCs, B-cell-depleted T cells, or T cells were the source of the cDNA or gDNA that made up the material.

Trimming removed 7 bases from V and 4 bases from J; junction bases left unmatched: 5. This CDR3 spans 14 amino acids. Germline assignment: CDR1 MNHEY and CDR2 SVGAGI. A Seattle source enrolled patients during active infection and followed them longitudinally. Original methodology: The authors estimated nucleated cell counts from reference gene primer amplification. TCRdb's table, derived via immunoSEQ multiplex PCR, lists solely in-frame clones and lacks some. That table supplies the V and J calls and clone size; D and trimming were determined from the DNA. Of approximately 88,000 clones listed, approximately 80% were seen once; the top ten hold approximately 6.3%.

Source material: peripheral blood. This TCR came from a man between 65 and 85 years old with COVID-19, enrolled during active disease. V and J are TRBV6-5 and TRBJ1-5, with 9 nucleotides matching TRBD1. The CDR3 sequence: CASNPTGGNQPQHF. In DNA form, the CDR3 reads TGTGCCAGCAATCCGACAGGGGGGAATCAGCCCCAGCATTTT.